The T cell receptor beta chain described here comes from a study of blood T cell repertoires in COVID-19. Overall study context: The United States, Italy and Spain were the sources of the acute and convalescent COVID-19 samples.

V lost 1 base to trimming and J lost 4 bases; unmatched junction nucleotides: 7. This CDR3 region has 17 residues. Germline CDR1 is MNHNS and CDR2 is SASEGT. This table comes from immunoSEQ multiplex PCR, and its TCRdb copy is limited to in-frame clones, with some not included. This sample carries tens of thousands of clones, 80% to 90% of them seen once, and the ten largest clones take around 8.3%. The chain employs TRBV6-1 and TRBJ2-3, with 11 positions matching TRBD2. The sequencing input was peripheral blood. This sequence originates from a human donor with active COVID-19. The donor label of this sample is uncertain. CDR3 sequence (DNA): TGTGCCAGCAGTGAAGGGCCGCTAGCGGGGGGATCAGATACGCAGTATTTT. Translation: CASSEGPLAGGSDTQYF.